The clone carrying this T cell receptor (beta chain) has only one observation. What it binds is not known. This sample is part of a study of regulatory T cells in long-lasting Graves disease. The study's findings and limits: The study found lower TCR diversity in persistent Graves' patients than in newly diagnosed ones.

The time point: persistent/refractory GD, antithyroid drugs over 5 years with positive TRAb. The TCR library was made from RNA extracted from PBMCs. According to the study, TCR beta libraries were built with iRepertoire HTBI primers and CDR3-region Arm-PCR. One entry per CDR3 protein results from TCRdb running MiXCR on the multiplex PCR reads. Of under 450,000 distinct CDR3 sequences in the sample, roughly 23% were seen once. The source material was peripheral blood mononuclear cells (PBMCs), sampled when the disease was refractory, from a patient treated with antithyroid drugs. This sequence was found in a woman aged 40 to 50 with Graves disease.

CDR3 protein: CASSLFVLGASEQYF. In DNA form, the CDR3 reads TGTGCCAGCAGCTTGTTTGTTTTGGGGGCCTCCGAGCAGTACTTC. The rearrangement links TRBV28 to TRBJ2-7; TRBD1 is a possible D gene (6 bases). V was cut by 6 bases and J by 6 bases, with 21 bases left in between. The germline CDR1 and CDR2 sequences are MDHEN and SYDVKM. This CDR3 spans 15 amino acids.